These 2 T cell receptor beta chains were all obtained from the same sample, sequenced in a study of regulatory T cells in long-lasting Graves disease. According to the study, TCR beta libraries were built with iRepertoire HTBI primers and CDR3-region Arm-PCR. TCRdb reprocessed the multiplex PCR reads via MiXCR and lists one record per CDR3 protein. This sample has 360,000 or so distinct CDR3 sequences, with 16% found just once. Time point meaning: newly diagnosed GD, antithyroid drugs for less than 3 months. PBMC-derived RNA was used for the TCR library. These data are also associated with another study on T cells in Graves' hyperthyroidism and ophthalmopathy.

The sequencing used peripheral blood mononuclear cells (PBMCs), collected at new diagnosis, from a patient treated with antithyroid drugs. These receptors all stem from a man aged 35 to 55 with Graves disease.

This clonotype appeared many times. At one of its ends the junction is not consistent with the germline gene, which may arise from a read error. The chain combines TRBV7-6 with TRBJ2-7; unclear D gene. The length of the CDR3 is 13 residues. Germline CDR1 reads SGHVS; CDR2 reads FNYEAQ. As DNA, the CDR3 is TGTGCCAGCAGCTTCCGTGAGGCCTACGAGCAGCACTTC. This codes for CASSFREAYEQHF.

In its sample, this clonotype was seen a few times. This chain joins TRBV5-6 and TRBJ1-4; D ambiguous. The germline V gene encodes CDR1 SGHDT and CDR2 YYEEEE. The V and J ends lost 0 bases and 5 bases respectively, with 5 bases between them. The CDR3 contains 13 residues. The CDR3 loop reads CASSLGRNEKLFF. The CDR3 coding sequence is TGTGCCAGCAGCTTGGGGCGGAATGAAAAACTGTTTTTT.